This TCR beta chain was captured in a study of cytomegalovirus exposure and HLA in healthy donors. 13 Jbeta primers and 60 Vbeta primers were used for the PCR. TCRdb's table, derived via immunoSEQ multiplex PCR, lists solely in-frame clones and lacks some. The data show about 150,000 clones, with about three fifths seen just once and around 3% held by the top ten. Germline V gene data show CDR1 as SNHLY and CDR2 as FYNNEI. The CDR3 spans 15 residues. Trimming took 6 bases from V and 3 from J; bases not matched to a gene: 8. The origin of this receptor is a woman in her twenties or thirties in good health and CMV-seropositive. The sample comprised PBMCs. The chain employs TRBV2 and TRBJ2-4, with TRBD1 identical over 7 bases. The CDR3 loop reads CASRTGFVGKNIQYF. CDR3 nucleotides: TGTGCCAGCAGGACAGGGTTCGTAGGCAAAAACATTCAGTACTTC. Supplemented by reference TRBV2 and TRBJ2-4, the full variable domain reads EPEVTQTPSHQVTQMGQEVILRCVPISNHLYFYWYRQILGQKVEFLVSFYNNEISEKSEIFDDQFSVERPDGSNFTLKIRSTKLEDSAMYFCASRTGFVGKNIQYFGAGTRLSVL.